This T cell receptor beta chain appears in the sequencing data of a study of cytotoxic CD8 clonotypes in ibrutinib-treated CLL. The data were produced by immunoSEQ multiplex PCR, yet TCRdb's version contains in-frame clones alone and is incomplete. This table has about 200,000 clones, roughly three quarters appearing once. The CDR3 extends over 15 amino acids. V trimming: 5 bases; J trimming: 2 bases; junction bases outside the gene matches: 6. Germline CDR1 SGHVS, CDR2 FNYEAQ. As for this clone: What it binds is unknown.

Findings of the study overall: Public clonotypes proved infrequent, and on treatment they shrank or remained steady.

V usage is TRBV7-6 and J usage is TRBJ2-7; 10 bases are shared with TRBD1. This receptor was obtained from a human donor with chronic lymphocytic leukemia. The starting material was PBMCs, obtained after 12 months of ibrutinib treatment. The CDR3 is CASSHTGTGAYEQYF. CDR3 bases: TGTGCCAGCAGCCACACCGGGACAGGGGCCTACGAGCAGTACTTC.